The clone carrying this T cell receptor beta chain has a handful of counts. Its specificity is not known. V shed 5 bases and J shed 4 bases, with 9 bases lying between them. Germline loops: CDR1 MNHEY, CDR2 SVGAGI. The CDR3 contains 12 residues. This sample is part of a study of cytomegalovirus exposure and HLA in healthy donors. Study outcomes and limitations: Presence/absence analyses treated sequencing depth as roughly uniform across donors. Highly shared sequence variants in one cluster were likely a sequencing artifact.

PCR used 60 Vbeta primers and 13 Jbeta primers. Assay: immunoSEQ multiplex PCR; the TCRdb copy retains only in-frame clones and omits some. Of 250,000 or so clones in the sample, roughly 84% were seen once. Sequencing was carried out using PBMCs. The V gene is TRBV6-5, the J gene TRBJ2-7; D is perhaps TRBD2 (5 bases). The sequence derives from a human donor in good health. CDR3 bases: TGTGCCAGCAGTCTACCGGGATACGAGCAGTACTTC. Translated, it gives CASSLPGYEQYF.